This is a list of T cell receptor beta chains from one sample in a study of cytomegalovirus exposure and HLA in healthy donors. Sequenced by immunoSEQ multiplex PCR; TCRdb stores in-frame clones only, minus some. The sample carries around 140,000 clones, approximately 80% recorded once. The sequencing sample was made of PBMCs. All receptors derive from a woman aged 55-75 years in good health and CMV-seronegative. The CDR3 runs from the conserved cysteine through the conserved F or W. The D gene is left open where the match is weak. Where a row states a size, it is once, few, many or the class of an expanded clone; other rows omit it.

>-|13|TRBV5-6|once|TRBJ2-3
CASSWARTDTQYF
TGTGCCAGCAGCTGGGCCCGCACAGATACGCAGTATTTT
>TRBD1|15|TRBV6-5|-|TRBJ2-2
CASSSGQGASGELFF
TGTGCCAGCAGCTCAGGACAGGGGGCCTCCGGGGAGCTGTTTTTT
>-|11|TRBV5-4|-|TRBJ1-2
CAFETGLKYTF
TGTGCCTTCGAGACAGGCTTAAAGTACACCTTC
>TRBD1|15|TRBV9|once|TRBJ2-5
CASSTWDRELETQYF
TGTGCCAGCAGCACCTGGGACAGGGAGTTAGAGACCCAGTACTTC
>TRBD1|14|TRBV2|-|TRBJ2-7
CASSEEDRVYEQYF
TGTGCCAGCAGTGAGGAGGACAGGGTATACGAGCAGTACTTC
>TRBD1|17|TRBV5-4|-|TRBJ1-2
CASSSETGTGRGYGYTF
TGTGCCAGCAGCTCCGAAACTGGGACAGGGCGGGGGTACGGCTACACCTTC
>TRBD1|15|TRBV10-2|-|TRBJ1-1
CATGQGAIGYTEAFF
TGCGCCACCGGACAGGGGGCGATTGGGTACACTGAAGCTTTCTTT
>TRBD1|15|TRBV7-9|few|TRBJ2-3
CASSLAGGFTDTQYF
TGTGCCAGCAGCTTAGCAGGGGGCTTCACAGATACGCAGTATTTT
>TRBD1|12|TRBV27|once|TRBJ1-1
CASSSGGNEAFF
TGTGCCAGCAGTTCAGGGGGAAATGAAGCTTTCTTT
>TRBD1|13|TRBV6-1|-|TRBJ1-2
CAVNLGQGYGYTF
TGTGCCGTAAACTTAGGACAGGGCTATGGCTACACCTTC
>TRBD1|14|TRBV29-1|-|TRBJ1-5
CSATGGDRNQPQHF
TGCAGCGCGACAGGGGGCGACCGGAATCAGCCCCAGCATTTT
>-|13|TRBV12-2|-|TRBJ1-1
CASRFSVNTEAFF
TGTGCAAGTCGCTTTAGCGTGAACACTGAAGCTTTCTTT
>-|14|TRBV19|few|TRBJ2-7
CASRLFQGSYEQYF
TGTGCCAGTAGACTTTTTCAGGGATCCTACGAGCAGTACTTC
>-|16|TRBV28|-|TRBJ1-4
CASSWALEAGVEKLFF
TGTGCCAGCAGTTGGGCCCTCGAGGCAGGGGTTGAAAAACTGTTTTTT
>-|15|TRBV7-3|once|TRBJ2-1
CASSLIRVPYNEQFF
TGTGCCAGCAGCTTAATCAGGGTACCCTACAATGAGCAGTTCTTC
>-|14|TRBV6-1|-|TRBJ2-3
CASSGGLGPDTQYF
TGTGCCAGCAGTGGCGGCCTGGGGCCAGATACGCAGTATTTT
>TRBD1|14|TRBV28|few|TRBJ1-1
CASSMTGGRTEAFF
TGTGCCAGCAGTATGACAGGGGGGAGGACTGAAGCTTTCTTT
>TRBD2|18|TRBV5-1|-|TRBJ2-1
CASSLGLAGRSSYNEQFF
TGCGCCAGCAGCTTGGGACTAGCGGGAAGGAGCTCCTACAATGAGCAGTTCTTC
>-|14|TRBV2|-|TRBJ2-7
CASSDAGGSYEQYF
TGTGCCAGCAGTGACGCAGGAGGTTCCTACGAGCAGTACTTC
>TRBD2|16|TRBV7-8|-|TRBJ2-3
CASSLTSGGAGDTQYF
TGTGCCAGCAGCTTGACTAGCGGGGGGGCCGGAGATACGCAGTATTTT
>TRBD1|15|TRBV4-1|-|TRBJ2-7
CASSQVQQGKHEQYF
TGCGCCAGCAGCCAAGTACAACAGGGGAAGCACGAGCAGTACTTC
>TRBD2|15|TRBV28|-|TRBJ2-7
CASSGGTRDGYEQYF
TGTGCCAGCAGCGGGGGGACTAGGGACGGCTACGAGCAGTACTTC